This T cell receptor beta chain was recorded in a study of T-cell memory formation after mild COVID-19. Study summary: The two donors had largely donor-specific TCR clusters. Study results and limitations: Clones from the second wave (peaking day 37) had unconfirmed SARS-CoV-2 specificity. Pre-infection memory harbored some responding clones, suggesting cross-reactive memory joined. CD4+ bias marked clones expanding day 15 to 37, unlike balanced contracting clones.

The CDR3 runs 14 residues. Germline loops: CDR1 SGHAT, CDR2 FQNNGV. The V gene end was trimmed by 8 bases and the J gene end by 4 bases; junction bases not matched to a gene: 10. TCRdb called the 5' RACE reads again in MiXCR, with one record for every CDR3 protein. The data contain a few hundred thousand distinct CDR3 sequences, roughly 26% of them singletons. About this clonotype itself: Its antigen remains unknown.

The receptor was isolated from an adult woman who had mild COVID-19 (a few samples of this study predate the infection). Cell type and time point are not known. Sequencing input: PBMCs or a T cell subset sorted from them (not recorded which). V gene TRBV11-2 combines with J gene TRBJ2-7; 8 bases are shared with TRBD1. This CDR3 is CASAPRDRKYEQYF. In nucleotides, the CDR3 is TGTGCCAGCGCGCCCCGGGACAGGAAATACGAGCAGTACTTC.